This passage covers 14 T cell receptor beta chains from one sample sequenced in a study of early T cells in non-severe SARS-CoV-2 infection. A single record per CDR3 protein comes from TCRdb applying MiXCR to the 5' RACE reads. Of 95,000 to 150,000 distinct CDR3 sequences detected, about 15% appear once; the ten largest clones hold roughly 22%. Sequenced sample: whole blood. The receptors come from an adult who was a healthcare worker with PCR-confirmed SARS-CoV-2 infection or an uninfected control (not recorded which).

This rearrangement joins TRBV5-1 to TRBJ2-1; no clear D. With 0 bases removed from V and 6 bases from J, the gap between germline ends came to 10 bases. Per the germline V gene, CDR1 is SGHRS and CDR2 is YFSETQ. The CDR3 contains 14 residues. The CDR3 sequence is CASSLGELFNEQFF. The CDR3 DNA sequence: TGCGCCAGCAGCTTGGGGGAACTTTTCAATGAGCAGTTCTTC.

The genes are TRBV7-3 and TRBJ2-3; a weak D match, TRBD1 (5 bases). Trimming stripped 3 bases from V and 5 bases from J, with 9 bases between. Germline V gene data show CDR1 as SGHTA and CDR2 as FQGTGA. This CDR3 spans 13 amino acids. CDR3 sequence: CASSLRQKDTQYF. The CDR3 nucleotides are TGTGCCAGCAGCTTGAGACAGAAAGATACGCAGTATTTT.

The gene calls are TRBV10-3 and TRBJ1-5, with D possibly TRBD1 on 6 matching bases. The V end was cut by 3 bases, the J end by 7 bases, with 13 bases between. This CDR3 is 14 amino acids long. Germline lookup yields CDR1 ENHRY and CDR2 SYGVKD. The CDR3 bases are TGTGCCATCAGTGACGGTTCGGGACACCAGCCCCAGCATTTT. Its translation is CAISDGSGHQPQHF.

The gene calls are TRBV12-3 or TRBV12-4 and TRBJ2-3, with D possibly matching TRBD2 (5 bases). CDR3 size: 12 residues. Deletions cut 1 base from V and 7 bases from J, with 6 bases between. The CDR3, as DNA: TGTGCCAGCAGTTTAGGAGGGTATACGCAGTATTTT. As protein: CASSLGGYTQYF.

This clonotype has just a few counts. V is TRBV29-1 and J is TRBJ1-1, with D unresolved. V lost 5 bases and J lost 4, with 8 bases in between. The germline gives CDR1 SQVTM, CDR2 ANQGSEA. The CDR3 runs to 11 residues. CDR3 loop: CSVREGTEAFF. In DNA, the CDR3 is TGCAGCGTTCGGGAGGGCACTGAAGCTTTCTTT.

This clonotype was seen more than once but under ten times. The chain joins TRBV14 to TRBJ1-2; D gene ambiguous. Germline V lookup: CDR1 SGHDN, CDR2 FVKESK. The CDR3 has 13 residues. V shed 1 base and J shed 5 bases, with 8 bases lying between them. This chain's CDR3 is CASSQGIPYGYTF. The CDR3 DNA reads TGTGCCAGCAGCCAAGGAATCCCGTATGGCTACACCTTC.

V usage is TRBV18 and J usage is TRBJ2-3, with a tentative D call TRBD1 (6 bases). Germline lookup yields CDR1 KGHSH and CDR2 LQKENI. The V and J ends lost 3 bases and 5 bases respectively, with 18 bases between them. The CDR3 extends over 16 amino acids. The CDR3 DNA reads as TGTGCCAGCTCACCCTTGGGGGCAAAAGATGGAGATACGCAGTATTTT. Its protein product is CASSPLGAKDGDTQYF.

The V gene is TRBV3-1, the J gene TRBJ2-3; D remains ambiguous. This CDR3 region has 12 residues. Germline CDR1 reads LGHDT; CDR2 reads YNNKEL (reference sequence). The V end was cut by 2 bases, the J end by 4 bases, with 4 bases between. CDR3 residues: CASSQLPDTQYF. CDR3 coding DNA: TGTGCCAGCAGCCAACTACCAGATACGCAGTATTTT.

This clonotype turned up a few times. The chain recombines TRBV29-1 with TRBJ2-1; 7 bases are shared with TRBD1. Germline CDR1 SQVTM, CDR2 ANQGSEA. The ends lost 6 bases at V and 11 bases at J; junction bases unmatched: 7. CDR3 length: 11 residues. The DNA for the CDR3 is TGCAGCGTGGGAAACAGGGGAAAGCAGTTCTTC. Protein: CSVGNRGKQFF.

The gene calls are TRBV30 and TRBJ2-1, with D possibly matching TRBD1 (6 bases). The V gene's germline CDR1 is GTSNPN and CDR2 SVGIG (reference sequence). The CDR3 sequence is 12 residues long. With 3 bases removed from V and 5 bases from J, the gap between germline ends came to 8 bases. The CDR3 loop is CAWRQGNNEQFF. For the CDR3, the DNA is TGTGCCTGGAGGCAGGGGAACAATGAGCAGTTCTTC.

This clonotype appeared many times. The rearrangement links TRBV5-1 to TRBJ2-7; TRBD1 or TRBD2 may be the D gene (5 bases each). V was cut by 7 bases and J by 0 bases, with 11 bases left in between. The germline CDR1 and CDR2 sequences are SGHRS and YFSETQ. The CDR3 sequence is 13 residues long. CDR3 bases: TGCGCCAGCTCCGGGACGGACTCCTACGAGCAGTACTTC. Residues: CASSGTDSYEQYF.

The V gene is TRBV4-1, the J gene TRBJ1-4; D is uncertain. The CDR3 has 16 residues. Germline V gene lookup returns CDR1 MGHRA and CDR2 YSYEKL. V lost 1 base and J lost 3, with 12 bases in between. CDR3 DNA: TGCGCCAGCAGCCAAGGAGAATGGCAGGCTAATGAAAAACTGTTTTTT. Translated, it gives CASSQGEWQANEKLFF.

This clonotype was seen at least ten times. J is TRBJ1-1 and V is TRBV18; D may be TRBD1 (6 bases). The CDR3 length is 14 residues. V dropped 3 bases and J dropped 1 base, with 9 bases sitting between them. The germline CDR1 and CDR2 sequences are KGHSH and LQKENI. For the CDR3, the DNA is TGTGCCAGCTCACCGGCGACAGGGAACACTGAAGCTTTCTTT. Translated: CASSPATGNTEAFF.

The V gene is TRBV29-1, the J gene TRBJ1-4; D not resolved. V dropped 7 bases and J dropped 7 bases, with 19 bases sitting between them. The CDR3 has 14 amino acids. CDR1 is SQVTM and CDR2 is ANQGSEA in the germline V gene. The DNA of the CDR3 is TGCAGCGCTGGGAAGGGTGGAGGAGCTGAAAAACTGTTTTTT. As protein: CSAGKGGGAEKLFF.